The following is a T cell receptor beta chain sequence with its context. The sample comes from a study of T-cell memory formation after mild COVID-19. Each CDR3 protein gets one entry after TCRdb re-called the 5' RACE reads with MiXCR. The data contain roughly 380,000 distinct CDR3 sequences, 25% to 30% of them singletons. The sample comprised PBMCs or a T cell subset sorted from them (not recorded which). This TCR came from an adult woman who had mild COVID-19 (a few samples of this study predate the infection). Cell type and time point are not known.

For the CDR3, the DNA is TGTGCCAGCAGCAGACTAGCGGGGAAGTTAGATACGCAGTATTTT. Translation gives CASSRLAGKLDTQYF. The rearrangement uses TRBV7-9 and TRBJ2-3; 11 bases fit TRBD2. This CDR3 region has 15 residues. V was clipped by 5 bases and J by 5 bases; unmatched bases: 6. Germline V gene lookup returns CDR1 SEHNR and CDR2 FQNEAQ (reference sequence).